This note documents a single TCR beta chain sequence. J lost 2 bases, V lost 1 base, and 5 bases had no gene match. Germline CDR1 SGHTA, CDR2 FQGTGA. CDR3 length: 16 amino acids. This sample was taken from a study of blood T cell repertoires in COVID-19. Overall study: Donors in the United States, Italy and Spain gave samples during acute or convalescent COVID-19. The cDNA or gDNA used as material had been derived from T cells, B-cell-depleted T cells, or PBMCs.

As handled by the study authors: Amplification of reference gene primers provided the estimated nucleated cell counts. Repertoires were generated with immunoSEQ multiplex PCR, while TCRdb's copy carries only in-frame clones and drops some. D and trimming were read from the DNA, whereas the V and J calls and clone size are those reported in that table. The table includes 15,000 to 20,000 clones, 85% to 90% detected once. The receptor's source is a man aged 55 to 69 with acute or convalescent COVID-19. V usage is TRBV7-3 and J usage is TRBJ2-1; the match to TRBD1 covers 7 bases. The sample taken for sequencing was peripheral blood. The CDR3 region is CASSLSGTATYNEQFF. CDR3 nucleotides: TGTGCCAGCAGCTTAAGTGGGACAGCAACCTACAATGAGCAGTTCTTC. The whole variable domain, filled in from reference TRBV7-3 and TRBJ2-1, reads GAGVSQTPSNKVTEKGKYVELRCDPISGHTALYWYRQSLGQGPEFLIYFQGTGAADDSGLPNDRFFAVRPEGSVSTLKIQRTERGDSAVYLCASSLSGTATYNEQFFGPGTRLTVL.